This entry lists 23 T cell receptor beta chains sequenced from one sample in a study of cytomegalovirus exposure and HLA in healthy donors. Measured with immunoSEQ multiplex PCR; TCRdb has only the in-frame clones, and not every one. The table lists 250,000 to 400,000 clones, 70% to 90% of them singletons. Input material: PBMCs. All receptors derive from a man aged 25-45 years in good health and CMV-seronegative.

This clone was counted between two and nine times. The chain joins TRBV19 to TRBJ1-2; perhaps TRBD1 as D (5 bases). This CDR3 region has 14 residues. V lost 5 bases and J lost 4, with 14 bases in between. The germline V gene has CDR1 LNHDA and CDR2 SQIVND (reference sequence). CDR3 in amino acids: CASSPTGFRYGYTF. CDR3 bases: TGTGCCAGTAGTCCCACAGGCTTTCGCTATGGCTACACCTTC.

This chain connects TRBV10-1 to TRBJ1-4; D is perhaps TRBD1 (5 bases). The V gene's germline CDR1 is WNHNN and CDR2 SYGVQD (reference sequence). The length of the CDR3 is 14 residues. V lost 3 bases and J lost 3, with 8 bases in between. This CDR3 reads CASSDSGANEKLFF. CDR3 sequence (DNA): TGCGCCAGCAGTGACTCGGGGGCTAATGAAAAACTGTTTTTT.

This rearrangement joins TRBV5-1 to TRBJ2-1, with TRBD2 identical over 13 bases. CDR1 SGHRS and CDR2 YFSETQ come from the germline V gene. The CDR3 has 20 residues. V gave up 4 bases and J gave up 9 bases; unmatched junction bases: 22. DNA for the CDR3: TGCGCCAGCAGCACCCGACCTACTAGCGGGGGGGCCTTTAATTCACGTGAGCAGTTCTTC. Translating it yields CASSTRPTSGGAFNSREQFF.

The rearrangement joins TRBV5-1 to TRBJ2-3; TRBD1 might be the D (6 bases). The CDR3 has 14 amino acids. V lost 3 bases and J lost 3, with 11 bases in between. CDR1 SGHRS and CDR2 YFSETQ come from the germline V gene. This CDR3 is CASSWNRETDTQYF. In DNA, the CDR3 is TGCGCCAGCAGCTGGAACAGGGAAACAGATACGCAGTATTTT.

This sequence joins TRBV30 and TRBJ1-6; no reliable D call. Germline loops: CDR1 GTSNPN, CDR2 SVGIG (reference sequence). This CDR3 is built from 16 residues. V was clipped by 0 bases and J by 10 bases, with 19 bases between them. The CDR3 DNA sequence: TGTGCCTGGAGTGTAGGAGGTATGTACGGGGAATCACCCCTCCACTTT. It translates to CAWSVGGMYGESPLHF.

On this clone: The junction does not match germline at one end; this may be a read error. V is TRBV11-2 and J is TRBJ2-7; TRBD1 aligns across 7 bases. Germline loops: CDR1 SGHAT, CDR2 FQNNGV. The CDR3 has 16 amino acids. The CDR3 DNA reads TGTGCCAGCAGCACCCAGGACAGGTCTCCCTCCAACGAGCAGTACTTC. Amino acid sequence: CASSTQDRSPSNEQYF.

The chain uses TRBV4-1 and TRBJ1-1; D perhaps matches TRBD1 (6 bases). Trimming took off 0 bases at V and 0 bases at J, with 11 bases between the two ends. This CDR3 spans 16 amino acids. Germline CDR1 is MGHRA and CDR2 is YSYEKL. CDR3 protein: CASSQDSNRVNTEAFF. CDR3 coding DNA: TGCGCCAGCAGCCAAGATAGTAACAGGGTGAACACTGAAGCTTTCTTT.

V gene TRBV6-1 combines with J gene TRBJ2-7; D is unresolved. The V end was cut by 1 base, the J end by 4 bases, with 5 bases between. The CDR3 is made up of 12 amino acids. Per germline, CDR1 MNHNS and CDR2 SASEGT. The CDR3 spells CASSEDEYEQYF. The DNA for the CDR3 is TGTGCCAGCAGTGAAGATGAGTACGAGCAGTACTTC.

V is TRBV14 and J is TRBJ2-1, with 7 bases that match TRBD2. With 1 base clipped from V and 7 bases from J, the junction kept 10 bases outside the gene matches. The CDR3 length is 16 residues. Looked up from germline, CDR1 is SGHDN and CDR2 is FVKESK. CDR3 residues: CASSQVGGVAGNEQFF. The CDR3, as DNA: TGTGCCAGCAGCCAAGTTGGGGGGGTAGCAGGGAATGAGCAGTTCTTC.

The V gene is TRBV12-5, the J gene TRBJ1-5; perhaps TRBD1 as D (6 bases). V lost 2 bases and J 5 bases, leaving 22 bases between the germline ends. CDR1 is LGHNT, CDR2 FRNRAP, per germline. The CDR3 has 18 residues. CDR3 sequence reads: CASGLLQGYDPGYQPQHF. DNA for the CDR3: TGTGCTAGTGGTTTGCTACAGGGATACGACCCCGGGTATCAGCCCCAGCATTTT.

The chain is built from TRBV10-3 and TRBJ2-2; 16 nucleotides align to TRBD2. Germline CDR1 reads ENHRY; CDR2 reads SYGVKD. The V and J ends lost 4 bases and 6 bases, in that order; junction bases with no gene match: 8. The CDR3 covers 18 residues. This CDR3 is CAISGTGLAGGLPGELFF. The CDR3 DNA reads as TGTGCCATCAGTGGAACGGGACTAGCGGGGGGGCTCCCCGGGGAGCTGTTTTTT.

This clone turned up a few times. The chain carries TRBV19 and TRBJ1-2, with D unresolved. Trimming took 0 bases from V and 6 from J, leaving 11 bases between them. The CDR3 loop spans 14 amino acids. The germline gives CDR1 LNHDA, CDR2 SQIVND (reference sequence). The CDR3 spells CASSIDTTPNGYTF. CDR3 DNA sequence: TGTGCCAGTAGTATAGATACGACACCCAATGGCTACACCTTC.

The chain employs TRBV6-1 and TRBJ1-1; perhaps TRBD1 as D (5 bases). The CDR3 totals 16 residues. The V end was cut by 1 base, the J end by 5 bases, with 17 bases between. Germline CDR1 MNHNS, CDR2 SASEGT. The CDR3 reads CASSEGGVGVSTEAFF. CDR3 sequence (DNA): TGTGCCAGCAGTGAAGGTGGTGTAGGGGTTAGTACTGAAGCTTTCTTT.

V usage is TRBV2 and J usage is TRBJ2-7; weak D call: TRBD1 (7 bases). Trimming stripped 6 bases from V and 1 base from J, with 16 bases between. The germline CDR1 and CDR2 sequences are SNHLY and FYNNEI. The CDR3 consists of 15 residues. As DNA, the CDR3 is TGTGCCAGCAGCCTGCGCGGGACAGCTTCCTACGAGCAGTACTTC. Encoded protein: CASSLRGTASYEQYF.

The rearrangement uses TRBV7-2 and TRBJ2-1; tentatively, D is TRBD2 (5 bases). This CDR3 comprises 14 residues. Germline CDR1 reads SGHTA; CDR2 reads FQGNSA. V was shortened by 5 bases and J by 8 bases, with 16 bases between the two germline ends. Written as DNA, the CDR3 is TGTGCCAGCAGCCCGGAAACCGGAGGCGATGAGCAGTTCTTC. Amino acid sequence: CASSPETGGDEQFF.

This clone was seen just once. This chain uses TRBV5-6 with TRBJ2-7; TRBD1 matches 9 bases. Germline CDR1 reads SGHDT; CDR2 reads YYEEEE. The CDR3 runs to 16 residues. The J segment lost 2 bases and the V segment lost 4 bases, leaving 10 bases of the junction unmatched. The CDR3 nucleotides read TGTGCCAGCAGCCCGGACAGGGGTCGTTCGACCTACGAGCAGTACTTC. As protein: CASSPDRGRSTYEQYF.

The chain links TRBV2 to TRBJ2-1; 8 nucleotides align to TRBD2. The J segment lost 10 bases and the V segment lost 6 bases, leaving 2 bases of the junction unmatched. The CDR3 is made up of 11 amino acids. Per germline, CDR1 SNHLY and CDR2 FYNNEI. CDR3 sequence (DNA): TGTGCCAGCAGCCGGACTAGCGAGCAGTTCTTC. Amino acid sequence: CASSRTSEQFF.

This chain joins TRBV11-3 and TRBJ2-7; a weak D match, TRBD1 (6 bases). This CDR3 contains 14 residues. V was pared by 5 bases and J by 0 bases, with 11 bases between. The germline V gene has CDR1 SGHNT and CDR2 YENEEA. The CDR3 DNA follows: TGTGCCAGCAGCGCGGACAGTTCCTCCTACGAGCAGTACTTC. As protein: CASSADSSSYEQYF.

CDR3 nucleotides: TGTGCCAGCAGTTACGTGGCTAGCGGGGTGTCCTACGAGCAGTACTTC. It is translated as CASSYVASGVSYEQYF. The chain carries TRBV6-6 and TRBJ2-7; 9 bases are a match to TRBD2. The trim removed 2 bases at V and 1 base at J, leaving 6 bases unmatched. CDR1 and CDR2 (germline): MNHNY, SVGAGI (reference sequence). CDR3 length: 16 residues.

The J gene is TRBJ2-7, the V gene TRBV7-8; 9 bases fit TRBD1. This CDR3 contains 15 residues. Germline V CDR1 and CDR2: SGHVS, FQNEAQ. The junction had 8 bases not matched to a gene; V was cut back by 5 bases and J by 3 bases. The CDR3 region has the DNA TGTGCCAGCAGCCCGTCGGGGACAGGGTACTACGAGCAGTACTTC. Translation gives CASSPSGTGYYEQYF.

This clone was observed a handful of times. The rearrangement uses TRBV13 and TRBJ2-7; 7 bases fit TRBD1. CDR3 length: 14 amino acids. The ends lost 0 bases at V and 5 bases at J; junction bases unmatched: 4. Germline CDR1 is PRHDT and CDR2 is FYEKMQ (reference sequence). The CDR3 loop reads CASSLGQGMDEQYF. CDR3 coding DNA: TGTGCCAGCAGCTTAGGACAGGGGATGGACGAGCAGTACTTC.

This clone appeared a few times. The gene calls are TRBV11-2 and TRBJ1-2; the D gene is possibly TRBD1 (5 bases). The V end was cut by 2 bases, the J end by 2 bases, with 9 bases between. The CDR3 covers 14 residues. In germline, CDR1 is SGHAT, CDR2 FQNNGV. The CDR3 is CASSLSEGNYGYTF. The CDR3 DNA is TGTGCCAGCAGCTTATCGGAGGGGAACTATGGCTACACCTTC. The full variable domain, its missing parts supplied by reference TRBV11-2 and TRBJ1-2, is EAGVAQSPRYKIIEKRQSVAFWCNPISGHATLYWYQQILGQGPKLLIQFQNNGVVDDSQLPKDRFSAERLKGVDSTLKIQPAKLEDSAVYLCASSLSEGNYGYTFGSGTRLTVV.

The V gene is TRBV5-1, the J gene TRBJ2-7; maybe TRBD1 (5 bases). CDR1 and CDR2 from the germline V gene are SGHRS and YFSETQ. Trimming shortened V by 0 bases and J by 1 base, and 11 bases separated the two germline ends. This CDR3 is built from 15 residues. CDR3 DNA: TGCGCCAGCAGCTTGGATGTGGGGCCATCCTACGAGCAGTACTTC. Protein sequence: CASSLDVGPSYEQYF.